These 29 T cell receptor beta chains were all obtained from the same sample, sequenced in a study of CD8+ T cells in alopecia areata. As the sequencing template, cDNA was produced by extracting RNA and reverse transcribing it. TCRdb's table, derived via immunoSEQ multiplex PCR, lists solely in-frame clones and lacks some. The sample lists 25,000 to 40,000 clones, 65% to 80% occurring once. Sequencing was done on a sample of NKG2D-low CD8+ T cells sorted from blood. These receptors came from a human donor with alopecia areata.

The J gene is TRBJ1-1, the V gene TRBV29-1, with 7 nucleotides matching TRBD1. Losses at the gene ends were 6 bases for V and 5 bases for J; bases not matched to a gene: 3. The CDR3 spans 11 residues. CDR1 is SQVTM and CDR2 is ANQGSEA in the germline V gene. This CDR3 reads CSVVQGTEAFF. CDR3 nucleotides: TGCAGCGTAGTACAGGGGACTGAAGCTTTCTTT.

This clone showed up just a few times. The CDR3 DNA follows: TGTGCCAGCAGTGACGTTGGTCACAATGAGCAGTTCTTC. Encoded protein: CASSDVGHNEQFF. The gene calls are TRBV6-4 and TRBJ2-1; D is undetermined. Germline V gene data show CDR1 as MRHNA and CDR2 as SNTAGT. The V gene lost 2 bases and the J gene lost 5 bases, with 7 bases spanning the gap. CDR3 length equals 13 residues.

Comments on this clone: This may come from a read error, since a much larger clone is one base off. At the DNA level, this CDR3 is encoded by other sequences in the same sample as well. The chain employs TRBV6-4 and TRBJ2-3; 11 bases align to TRBD2. The CDR3 sequence is 15 residues long. After removal of 0 bases from V and 6 bases from J, the junction contained 2 bases not matched to a gene. Germline V gives CDR1 MRHNA, CDR2 SNTAGT. CDR3 nucleotides: TGTGCCAGCAGTGACTCTAGCGGGGGGGCCGATACGCAGTATTTT. Protein: CASSDSSGGADTQYF.

The CDR3 DNA reads as TGTGCCAGCAGCACTCTCCGGGGTATGAATGGCTACACCTTC. Amino acid sequence: CASSTLRGMNGYTF. The rearrangement joins TRBV7-9 to TRBJ1-2; D not certain. The CDR3 length is 14 residues. V dropped 5 bases and J dropped 6 bases, with 16 bases sitting between them. Germline CDR1 and CDR2: SEHNR and FQNEAQ (reference sequence). Variable domain in full (rest from reference TRBV7-9 and TRBJ1-2): DTGVSQNPRHKITKRGQNVTFRCDPISEHNRLYWYRQTLGQGPEFLTYFQNEAQLEKSRLLSDRFSAERPKGSFSTLEIQRTEQGDSAMYLCASSTLRGMNGYTFGSGTRLTVV.

The chain uses TRBV4-1 and TRBJ2-1, with 10 positions matching TRBD2. Germline loops: CDR1 MGHRA, CDR2 YSYEKL. The CDR3 is 17 residues long. Trimming removed 7 bases from V and 5 bases from J; junction bases left unmatched: 14. CDR3 amino acids: CASTRLASGSPHNEQFF. The CDR3 DNA reads TGCGCCAGCACCCGTTTGGCTAGCGGGAGTCCCCACAATGAGCAGTTCTTC.

This clone was counted between two and nine times. The chain employs TRBV19 and TRBJ2-7; a possible D gene is TRBD1 (6 bases). V lost 1 base to trimming and J lost 3 bases, with 7 bases between them. From germline, CDR1 is LNHDA and CDR2 SQIVND (reference sequence). CDR3 size: 13 residues. The CDR3 loop is CASSIAQGYEQYF. CDR3 coding DNA: TGTGCCAGTAGTATAGCACAGGGCTACGAGCAGTACTTC.

CDR3 nucleotides: TGTGCCAGCAGCAAAGGGGGACAGGGCTACGAGCAGTACTTC. Its protein product is CASSKGGQGYEQYF. The chain combines TRBV6-1 with TRBJ2-7, with TRBD1 matching over 9 bases. Germline V gene lookup returns CDR1 MNHNS and CDR2 SASEGT. This CDR3 is 14 amino acids long. Germline trimming cut 6 bases from V and 3 bases from J; bases unmatched to any gene: 6.

The rearrangement links TRBV2 to TRBJ2-1; 10 positions match TRBD1. This CDR3 contains 11 residues. CDR1 and CDR2 from the germline V gene are SNHLY and FYNNEI. The J segment lost 14 bases and the V segment lost 7 bases, leaving 5 bases of the junction unmatched. For the CDR3, the DNA is TGTGCCAGCACTTCCGGGACAGGGGAGTTCTTC. Translated: CASTSGTGEFF.

The chain joins TRBV30 to TRBJ2-1, with 9 bases aligning to TRBD1. Germline trimming cut 8 bases from V and 4 bases from J; bases unmatched to any gene: 6. The CDR3 contains 13 residues. The V gene's germline CDR1 is GTSNPN and CDR2 SVGIG (reference sequence). CDR3 nucleotides: TGTGCCGGGGGACAGGGCACTTACAATGAGCAGTTCTTC. Protein product: CAGGQGTYNEQFF.

The chain uses TRBV7-6 and TRBJ2-3, with 10 bases lining up with TRBD2. V trimming: 2 bases; J trimming: 4 bases; junction bases outside the gene matches: 12. Germline CDR1 reads SGHVS; CDR2 reads FNYEAQ. The CDR3 sequence is 18 residues long. The CDR3 spells CASSLYVIASGRPDTQYF. The DNA for the CDR3 is TGTGCCAGCAGCTTATACGTAATCGCTAGCGGGAGACCAGATACGCAGTATTTT.

The rearrangement uses TRBV29-1 and TRBJ2-7, with 10 bases that match TRBD1. The CDR3 covers 12 residues. Germline V gene data show CDR1 as SQVTM and CDR2 as ANQGSEA. The V segment lost 7 bases and the J segment 5 bases; nucleotides outside the gene matches: 5. CDR3 nucleotide sequence: TGCAGCGCCCGACAGGGGGCGGACGAGCAGTACTTC. It specifies CSARQGADEQYF.

This clone came up once. V gene TRBV6-5 combines with J gene TRBJ1-1; 9 nucleotides line up with TRBD1. Per the germline V gene, CDR1 is MNHEY and CDR2 is SVGAGI. After removal of 6 bases from V and 4 bases from J, the junction contained 3 bases not matched to a gene. This CDR3 has 13 residues. The CDR3 nucleotides read TGTGCCAGCAGCCTACAGGGGGCCACTGAAGCTTTCTTT. Protein: CASSLQGATEAFF.

J is TRBJ1-1 and V is TRBV13; D unresolved. The V and J ends lost 5 bases and 2 bases respectively, with 9 bases between them. CDR1 and CDR2 (germline): PRHDT, FYEKMQ (reference sequence). The CDR3 is 13 amino acids. CDR3 in amino acids: CASSTRPNTEAFF. CDR3 DNA: TGTGCCAGCAGCACCCGTCCTAACACTGAAGCTTTCTTT.

This clone was seen a handful of times. The V and J genes are TRBV28 and TRBJ2-7; maybe TRBD2 (6 bases). This CDR3 is built from 15 residues. Trimming shortened V by 2 bases and J by 0 bases, and 11 bases separated the two germline ends. Germline V gene data show CDR1 as MDHEN and CDR2 as SYDVKM. The CDR3 nucleotides read TGTGCCAGCAGTTTACGCGGGATAAGCTCCTACGAGCAGTACTTC. Amino acids: CASSLRGISSYEQYF.

The chain uses TRBV2 and TRBJ2-7, with 9 bases aligning to TRBD2. The J segment lost 5 bases and the V segment lost 8 bases, leaving 13 bases of the junction unmatched. The CDR3 length is 15 residues. Germline lookup yields CDR1 SNHLY and CDR2 FYNNEI. The CDR3 loop is CASETHPSGVDEQYF. CDR3 sequence (DNA): TGTGCCAGCGAGACCCATCCTAGCGGGGTAGACGAGCAGTACTTC.

The chain employs TRBV7-9 and TRBJ2-7, with D perhaps assigned TRBD1 or TRBD2 (5 bases each). The CDR3 is 13 amino acids. CDR1 is SEHNR and CDR2 is FQNEAQ in the germline V gene (reference sequence). The V end was cut by 6 bases, the J end by 2 bases, with 11 bases between. CDR3 region: CASRQGTTYEQYF. The CDR3 coding sequence is TGTGCCAGCAGGCAAGGGACCACCTACGAGCAGTACTTC.

The chain recombines TRBV6-5 with TRBJ2-3; 9 bases are shared with TRBD1. V lost 5 bases and J lost 7; bases outside the gene matches: 4. Germline-derived CDR1 and CDR2 are MNHEY and SVGAGI. The CDR3 is made up of 13 amino acids. This chain's CDR3 is CASSPGQGHTQYF. As DNA, the CDR3 is TGTGCCAGCAGTCCGGGACAGGGACATACGCAGTATTTT.

The V gene is TRBV29-1, the J gene TRBJ1-2; perhaps TRBD1 as D (5 bases). V was trimmed by 3 bases and J by 3 bases, leaving 14 bases between them. Germline V CDR1 and CDR2: SQVTM, ANQGSEA. There are 14 residues in the CDR3. CDR3 residues: CSVDGGSSYYGYTF. Written as DNA, the CDR3 is TGCAGCGTTGATGGGGGGTCCTCCTACTATGGCTACACCTTC. Based on the CDR3 plus reference TRBV29-1 and TRBJ1-2, the full variable domain is SAVISQKPSRDICQRGTSLTIQCQVDSQVTMMFWYRQQPGQSLTLIATANQGSEATYESGFVIDKFPISRPNLTFSTLTVSNMSPEDSSIYLCSVDGGSSYYGYTFGSGTRLTVV.

This sequence joins TRBV7-3 and TRBJ1-1, with D unclear. CDR3 length: 13 residues. Germline CDR1 is SGHTA and CDR2 is FQGTGA. Trimming pared 5 bases from V and 1 base from J, leaving 8 bases between. The CDR3 sequence is CASSPDPNTEAFF. For the CDR3, the DNA is TGTGCCAGCAGCCCAGACCCGAACACTGAAGCTTTCTTT.

The chain uses TRBV7-5 and TRBJ2-1; the table names TRBD2, a call not compared with the DNA. TRBV7-5 is described as a pseudogene. The CDR3 totals 15 residues. The CDR3 nucleotides read TGTGCCAGCAGCTTAGGCTTAGCGGGAGGCAATGAGCAGTTCTTC. Protein sequence: CASSLGLAGGNEQFF.

This clone was counted once. This sequence joins TRBV2 and TRBJ1-2, with no clear D. Germline CDR1 reads SNHLY; CDR2 reads FYNNEI. V was clipped by 5 bases and J by 4 bases, with 11 bases between them. The CDR3 contains 13 residues. Here the CDR3 DNA reads TGTGCCAGCAGTAGGACGGAGTCCTATGGCTACACCTTC. Its translation is CASSRTESYGYTF.

The V and J genes are TRBV19 and TRBJ1-1, with D unresolved. Trimming stripped 1 base from V and 0 bases from J, with 6 bases between. Germline V gene sequence: CDR1 LNHDA, CDR2 SQIVND (reference sequence). The length of the CDR3 is 14 residues. This CDR3 is CASSIGTLNTEAFF. The CDR3 DNA reads TGTGCCAGTAGTATAGGGACGTTGAACACTGAAGCTTTCTTT.

V gene TRBV28 combines with J gene TRBJ2-7; D ambiguous. This CDR3 region has 14 residues. The germline V gene has CDR1 MDHEN and CDR2 SYDVKM. Trimming shortened V by 2 bases and J by 0 bases, and 8 bases separated the two germline ends. CDR3 sequence: CASSLVWPSYEQYF. CDR3 DNA: TGTGCCAGCAGTTTAGTGTGGCCCTCCTACGAGCAGTACTTC.

Relative to its sample, this clone is medium-sized. This sequence joins TRBV4-1 and TRBJ2-6; TRBD2 agrees at 8 bases. V gave up 2 bases and J gave up 0 bases; unmatched junction bases: 0. This CDR3 spans 16 amino acids. In germline, CDR1 is MGHRA, CDR2 YSYEKL. This CDR3 reads CASSQTSGSGANVLTF. The CDR3 bases are TGCGCCAGCAGCCAAACTAGCGGCTCTGGGGCCAACGTCCTGACTTTC.

This clone has more than one count but fewer than ten. The CDR3 DNA is TGTGCCAGCAGTCGAGGGGGACACTCGAACACTGAAGCTTTCTTT. It yields the protein CASSRGGHSNTEAFF. This rearrangement joins TRBV7-9 to TRBJ1-1, with a possible D match to TRBD1 (6 bases). The CDR3 runs to 15 residues. Germline CDR1 is SEHNR and CDR2 is FQNEAQ (reference sequence). Deletions cut 6 bases from V and 1 base from J, with 15 bases between.

The rearrangement joins TRBV10-3 to TRBJ2-1, with a weak D call TRBD2 (6 bases). The ends were cut back, 0 bases at V and 6 bases at J, with 12 bases in the middle. The CDR3 extends over 15 amino acids. Germline assignment: CDR1 ENHRY and CDR2 SYGVKD. The CDR3 is CAISESGGLGNEQFF. The CDR3 coding sequence is TGTGCCATCAGTGAGTCTGGGGGGTTGGGCAATGAGCAGTTCTTC.

The chain combines TRBV30 with TRBJ2-2; 13 bases map to TRBD2. The CDR3 loop spans 15 amino acids. Trimming took 0 bases from V and 6 from J; bases not matched to a gene: 1. Germline assignment: CDR1 GTSNPN and CDR2 SVGIG (reference sequence). Here the CDR3 DNA reads TGTGCCTGGAGTGTACTAGCGGGAGGGCCCGGGGAGCTGTTTTTT. Amino acids: CAWSVLAGGPGELFF. The whole variable domain, filled in from reference TRBV30 and TRBJ2-2, reads SQTIHQWPATLVQPVGSPLSLECTVEGTSNPNLYWYRQAAGRGLQLLFYSVGIGQISSEVPQNLSASRPQDRQFILSSKKLLLSDSGFYLCAWSVLAGGPGELFFGEGSRLTVL.

The rearrangement links TRBV27 to TRBJ2-7; D gene unclear. The V end lost 8 bases, the J end lost 0 bases, and 11 bases lay between the germline ends. The germline V gene encodes CDR1 MNHEY and CDR2 SMNVEV (reference sequence). There are 13 residues in the CDR3. The CDR3 loop reads CASGDTVSYEQYF. In DNA, the CDR3 is TGTGCCAGCGGCGACACGGTCTCCTACGAGCAGTACTTC.

This clone appeared a single time. The gene calls are TRBV4-2 and TRBJ2-7; 8 bases line up with TRBD2. V lost 2 bases, J lost 3 bases, and 6 bases stayed unmatched. Germline V gene data show CDR1 as LGHNA and CDR2 as YNFKEQ. This CDR3 is 15 amino acids long. The CDR3 DNA follows: TGTGCCAGCAGCCAACAGAGCGGGGGCTACTACGAGCAGTACTTC. It translates to CASSQQSGGYYEQYF.